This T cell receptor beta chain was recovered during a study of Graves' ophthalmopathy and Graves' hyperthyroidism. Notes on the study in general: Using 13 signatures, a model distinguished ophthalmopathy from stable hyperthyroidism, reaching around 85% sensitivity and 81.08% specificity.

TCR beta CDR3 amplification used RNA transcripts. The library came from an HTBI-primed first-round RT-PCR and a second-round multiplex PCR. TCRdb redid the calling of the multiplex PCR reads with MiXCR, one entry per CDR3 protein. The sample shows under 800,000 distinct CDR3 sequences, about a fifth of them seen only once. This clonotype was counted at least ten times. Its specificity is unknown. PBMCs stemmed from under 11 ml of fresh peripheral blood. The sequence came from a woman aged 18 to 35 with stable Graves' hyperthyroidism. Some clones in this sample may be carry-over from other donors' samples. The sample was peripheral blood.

The CDR3 sequence: CASSEVARRTGELSEQYF. DNA of the CDR3: TGTGCCAGCAGTGAAGTGGCTCGTCGGACAGGGGAGCTCAGCGAGCAGTACTTC. The chain has TRBV6-1 and TRBJ2-7; 9 nucleotides agree with TRBD1. The germline gives CDR1 MNHNS, CDR2 SASEGT. CDR3 length equals 18 residues. With V trimmed by 1 base and J by 6 bases, 16 bases remained unmatched.